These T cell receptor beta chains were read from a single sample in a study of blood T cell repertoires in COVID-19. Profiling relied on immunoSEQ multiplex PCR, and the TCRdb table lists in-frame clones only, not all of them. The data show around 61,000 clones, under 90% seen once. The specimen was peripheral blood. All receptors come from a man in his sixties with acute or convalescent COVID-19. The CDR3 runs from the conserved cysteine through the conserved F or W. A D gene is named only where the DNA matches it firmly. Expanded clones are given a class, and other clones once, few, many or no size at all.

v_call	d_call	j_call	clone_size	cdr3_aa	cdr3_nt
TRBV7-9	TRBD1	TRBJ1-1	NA	CASSERQGYTEAFF	TGTGCCAGCAGCGAACGACAGGGGTACACTGAAGCTTTCTTT
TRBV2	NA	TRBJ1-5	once	CASSEAGTGNQPQHF	TGTGCCAGCAGTGAAGCTGGCACAGGCAATCAGCCCCAGCATTTT
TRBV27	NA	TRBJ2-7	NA	CASSFRRYSYEQYF	TGTGCCAGCAGTTTCCGGAGGTACTCCTACGAGCAGTACTTC
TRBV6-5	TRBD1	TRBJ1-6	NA	CASSSGTGPSPLHF	TGTGCCAGCAGTTCCGGGACAGGGCCTTCACCCCTCCACTTT
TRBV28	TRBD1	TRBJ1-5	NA	CATGTGGAFSNQPQHF	TGTGCCACCGGGACAGGGGGCGCATTCAGCAATCAGCCCCAGCATTTT
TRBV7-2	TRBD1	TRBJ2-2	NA	CASVGPGQGTGELFF	TGTGCCAGCGTTGGCCCGGGACAGGGCACCGGGGAGCTGTTTTTT
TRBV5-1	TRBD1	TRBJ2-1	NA	CASSSQGSGNEQFF	TGCGCCAGCAGCTCACAGGGGAGCGGCAATGAGCAGTTCTTC
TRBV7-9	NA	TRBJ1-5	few	CASSSGVNQPQHF	TGTGCCAGCAGCTCAGGGGTCAATCAGCCCCAGCATTTT
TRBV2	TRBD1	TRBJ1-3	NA	CASSADRGIGDYSGNTIYF	TGTGCCAGCAGTGCGGACAGGGGTATTGGGGATTATTCTGGAAACACCATATATTTT
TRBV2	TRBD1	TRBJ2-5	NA	CASSPDRGFRETQYF	TGTGCCAGCAGTCCGGACAGGGGGTTTCGAGAGACCCAGTACTTC
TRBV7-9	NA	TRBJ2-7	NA	CASRFEAAYEQYF	TGTGCCAGCAGATTCGAAGCGGCATACGAGCAGTACTTC
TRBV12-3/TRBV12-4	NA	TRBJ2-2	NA	CASSLIGTGELFF	TGTGCCAGCAGTTTAATCGGCACCGGGGAGCTGTTTTTT
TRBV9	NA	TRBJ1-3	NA	CASSPQGTGNSGNTIYF	TGTGCCAGCAGCCCCCAGGGGACGGGGAACTCTGGAAACACCATATATTTT
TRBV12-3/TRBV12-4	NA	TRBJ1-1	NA	CASSRVKNTEAFF	TGTGCCAGCTCGAGGGTCAAGAACACTGAAGCTTTCTTT
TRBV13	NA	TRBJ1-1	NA	CASSLVVIEATEAFF	TGTGCCAGCAGCTTAGTTGTCATTGAGGCCACTGAAGCTTTCTTT
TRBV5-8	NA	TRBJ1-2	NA	CASSLQINYGYTF	TGTGCCAGCAGCTTACAGATTAACTATGGCTACACCTTC
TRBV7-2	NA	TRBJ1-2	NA	CASSPSGAYGYTF	TGTGCCAGCAGCCCATCAGGGGCCTATGGCTACACCTTC
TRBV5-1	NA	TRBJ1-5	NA	CASSLGGQDQPQHF	TGCGCCAGCAGCTTGGGCGGCCAAGATCAGCCCCAGCATTTT
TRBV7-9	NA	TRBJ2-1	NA	CASSLGSGLLPFF	TGTGCCAGCAGCTTAGGTTCAGGACTGCTCCCGTTCTTC
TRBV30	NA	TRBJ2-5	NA	CAWRAGRETQYF	TGTGCCTGGAGAGCAGGGCGAGAGACCCAGTACTTC
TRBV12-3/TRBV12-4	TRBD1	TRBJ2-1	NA	CASTIQGAYEQFF	TGTGCCAGCACCATACAGGGGGCCTATGAGCAGTTCTTC
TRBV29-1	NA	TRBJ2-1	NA	CSVGGHLSYNEQFF	TGCAGCGTTGGGGGACACCTTTCCTACAATGAGCAGTTCTTC
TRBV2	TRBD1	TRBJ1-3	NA	CASSEEQGLGNTIYF	TGTGCCAGCAGTGAGGAACAGGGGCTGGGAAACACCATATATTTT
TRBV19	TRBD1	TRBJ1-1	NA	CATQGAGGVNTEAFF	TGTGCCACCCAGGGGGCCGGGGGCGTGAACACTGAAGCTTTCTTT
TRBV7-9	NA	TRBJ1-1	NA	CASSFRTGNGAEAFF	TGTGCCAGCAGCTTTCGGACGGGGAATGGCGCTGAAGCTTTCTTT
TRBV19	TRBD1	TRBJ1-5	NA	CASSRGTESNQPQHF	TGTGCCAGTAGTAGGGGGACAGAGAGCAATCAGCCCCAGCATTTT
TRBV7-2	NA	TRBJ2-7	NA	CASSSHPHSYEQYF	TGTGCCAGCAGCTCACACCCGCATTCCTACGAGCAGTACTTC
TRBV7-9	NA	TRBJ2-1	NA	CASSLGLVTNEQFF	TGTGCCAGCAGCTTAGGGCTAGTCACGAATGAGCAGTTCTTC
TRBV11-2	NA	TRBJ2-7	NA	CASSLGSGYEQYF	TGTGCCAGCAGCCTAGGGTCGGGATATGAGCAGTACTTC
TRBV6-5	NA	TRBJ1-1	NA	CASSYSPTGNTEAFF	TGTGCCAGCAGTTACTCGCCCACAGGGAACACTGAAGCTTTCTTT
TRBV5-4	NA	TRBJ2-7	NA	CASSRTGQVYEQYF	TGTGCCAGCAGCCGCACGGGACAAGTCTACGAGCAGTACTTC
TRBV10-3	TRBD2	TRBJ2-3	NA	CATARERGGADTQYF	TGTGCCACCGCCCGCGAGCGGGGGGGGGCAGATACGCAGTATTTT
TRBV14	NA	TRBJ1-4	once	CASSQTGTTGEKLFF	TGTGCCAGCAGCCAAACAGGGACGACCGGGGAAAAACTGTTTTTT
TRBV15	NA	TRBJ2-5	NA	CATSKARETQYF	TGTGCCACCAGCAAAGCGAGGGAGACCCAGTACTTC
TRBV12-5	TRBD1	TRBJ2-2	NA	CASGLVATGVTGELFF	TGTGCTAGTGGTTTGGTTGCGACAGGGGTCACCGGGGAGCTGTTTTTT
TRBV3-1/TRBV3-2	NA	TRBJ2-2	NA	CASSLSSGDTGELFF	TGTGCCAGCAGCCTTTCGTCCGGGGACACCGGGGAGCTGTTTTTT